This TCR beta chain was documented in a study of shared clonotypes between healthy human individuals (dated by TCRdb to between 2020 and 2021). Concerning the study at large: A few men and a couple of women, aged 18 to 49 years, made up the cohort. For each donor, CD4 naive and CD4 memory were each run on three plates, CD8 naive on two plates, and CD8 memory on one plate. To estimate repertoire size and how much clonotypes are shared between individuals, the study performed deep sequencing of blood TCR repertoires from a handful of healthy adults. To increase sequencing depth and limit assay-specific biases, different laboratories used diverse techniques to prepare libraries and sequence TCR repertoires. Each donor's leukapheresis produced roughly between about 0.9 and 9.5 billion PBMCs. General study outcomes and caveats: Naive subsets generally had larger estimated clonotype richness than memory subsets. Compared with non-shared clonotypes, the clonotypes found in all four sorted-subset donors had higher generation probabilities. Around 5% of naive CD4, around 4% of naive CD8, about 2.5% of memory CD4, and less than 0.45% of memory CD8 clonotypes were shared across a few donors. Even with the large sequencing depth, rarefaction of the sorted-subset datasets indicated that sequencing was incomplete. Because the study included a small number of donors, the genetic and exposure-history diversity represented was limited. Sampling was restricted to blood, and TCR repertoires in tissues likely differ from the TCR repertoires found in blood. Pairwise subsampling indicated that sequencing depth was expected to affect the degree of clonotype sharing among donors.

TCR CDR3 regions were amplified from genomic DNA by multiplex PCR using the deep immunoSEQ assay. Extracted genomic DNA from each cell subset was distributed evenly across all wells of several immunoSEQ 96-well plates, and each plate was treated as a replicate. For sorted subsets, roughly 0.2 ug genomic DNA, equal to about 30,000 T cell genomes, was loaded into each replicate PCR. Purified libraries were quantified with a Qubit 3.0 fluorometer, sized on a Bioanalyzer 2100, and re-quantified with the KAPA Library Quantification kit. Every immunoSEQ 96-well plate was sequenced on a dedicated single-read 150-cycle Illumina NextSeq 550 flow cell. As for how the authors treated the data: Because the immunoSEQ output included only junctional sequences and no quality scores, the filtering could not be the same as the filtering used for full-length reads. To assign V/J genes and CDR3, sequences were annotated against IMGT germline references using PyIR, a Python wrapper for IgBLAST v1.9. Reads were filtered out if the reads had weak V/J assignments (E-value above 1e-6), no CDR3, stop codons, out-of-frame junctions, or ambiguous translated residues. V3J clonotypes were defined by identical inferred V gene, J gene, and CDR3 amino acid sequence. To compute the percentage overlap between repertoires, the number of shared unique clonotypes was divided by the size of the smaller repertoire. Repertoire richness was assessed with RTK rarefaction, the Chao1 estimator, and Recon v2.1 estimates of unobserved clonotypes. OLGA was used to compute generation probabilities for all TCRbeta clonotypes that the gDNA method yielded from a few donors. This is the immuneACCESS table as TCRdb keeps it, with only in-frame sequences that have V and J called. A part of the clones is gone; compared with another copy, unresolved V genes explain less than half, and the rest is unexplained. V, J and clone size are those of that table, while D and trimming were read from the DNA. This sample has about 2.5 million clones in its table, and approximately 90% of those were observed once. Clones ranked in the top ten supply around 0.4% of the sample.

Concerning this clone: There is no known antigen for this receptor. No qualities accompany the bases; no much larger clone lies one base away.

The CDR3 runs 13 residues from the cysteine to the phenylalanine. CDR3 DNA is the only sequence kept; it has 39 bases, read in frame from the first base. Taken from the germline V gene, the CDR1 and CDR2 loops are SQVTM and ANQGSEA. The V end loses 4 bases and the J end loses 0 bases, and a stretch of 10 bases separates them. Healthy HIV-negative adults with no recently reported acute infections or vaccinations were included as donors. Every donor was a Caucasian adult living in Nashville, Tennessee, USA. Magnetic negative selection was used to enrich CD4+ T cells, after which naive cells were positively selected on CD45RA and the negative fraction became the memory subset. Blood was collected by leukapheresis, and PBMCs were isolated by Ficoll-Histopaque density gradient centrifugation and then cryopreserved in liquid nitrogen vapor phase. Analytical flow cytometry was used to check the purity and quantity of each magnetically sorted T cell population. From each sorted fraction, genomic DNA was isolated and quantified by UV absorbance on a Nanodrop 2000c.

The rearranged chain carries TRBV29-1 and TRBJ2-7; the D gene cannot be named for sure. The clonotype comes from a man aged 18 to 29 in good health. Some clones in this sample may be carry-over from other donors' samples. The sample comprised naive CD4+ T cells from PBMCs. The intended sense of this specimen's cell subset or site label: CD45RA+ positively selected. The CDR3 here reads CSVVVVGSYEQYF. The nucleotide sequence is TGCAGCGTTGTCGTAGTTGGCTCCTACGAGCAGTACTTC.